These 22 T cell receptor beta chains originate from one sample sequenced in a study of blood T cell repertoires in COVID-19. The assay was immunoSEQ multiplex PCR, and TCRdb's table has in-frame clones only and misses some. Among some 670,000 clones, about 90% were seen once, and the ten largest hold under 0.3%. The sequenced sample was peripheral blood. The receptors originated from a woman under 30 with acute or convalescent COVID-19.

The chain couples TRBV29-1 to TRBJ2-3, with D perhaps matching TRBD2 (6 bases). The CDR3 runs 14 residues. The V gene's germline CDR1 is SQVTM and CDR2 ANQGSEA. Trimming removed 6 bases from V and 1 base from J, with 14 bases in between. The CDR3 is CSVLRDFRTDTQYF. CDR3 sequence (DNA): TGCAGCGTCCTAAGGGACTTTCGCACAGATACGCAGTATTTT.

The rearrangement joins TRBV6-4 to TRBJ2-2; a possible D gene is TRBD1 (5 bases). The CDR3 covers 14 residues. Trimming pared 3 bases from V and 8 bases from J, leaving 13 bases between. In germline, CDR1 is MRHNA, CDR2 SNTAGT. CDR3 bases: TGTGCCAGCAGTGAAGGCAGGGATGTTGGGGAGCTGTTTTTT. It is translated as CASSEGRDVGELFF.

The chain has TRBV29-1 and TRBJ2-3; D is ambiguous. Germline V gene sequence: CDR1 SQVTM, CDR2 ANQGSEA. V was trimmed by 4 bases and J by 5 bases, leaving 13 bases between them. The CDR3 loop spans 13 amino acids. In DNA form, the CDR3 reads TGCAGCGTTGGTCGCTTACTCCAAGATACGCAGTATTTT. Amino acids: CSVGRLLQDTQYF.

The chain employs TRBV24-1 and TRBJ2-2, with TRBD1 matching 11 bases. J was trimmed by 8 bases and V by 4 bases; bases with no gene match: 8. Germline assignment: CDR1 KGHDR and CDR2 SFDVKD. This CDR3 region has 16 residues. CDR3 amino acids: CATSETGQGASGELFF. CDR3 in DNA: TGTGCCACCAGTGAGACCGGACAGGGGGCGTCTGGGGAGCTGTTTTTT.

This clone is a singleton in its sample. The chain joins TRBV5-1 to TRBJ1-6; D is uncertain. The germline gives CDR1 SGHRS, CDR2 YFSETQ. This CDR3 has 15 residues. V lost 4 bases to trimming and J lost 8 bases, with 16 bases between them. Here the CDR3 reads CASSKFTPADSPLHF. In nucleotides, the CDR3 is TGCGCCAGCAGCAAGTTTACCCCGGCGGATTCACCCCTCCACTTT.

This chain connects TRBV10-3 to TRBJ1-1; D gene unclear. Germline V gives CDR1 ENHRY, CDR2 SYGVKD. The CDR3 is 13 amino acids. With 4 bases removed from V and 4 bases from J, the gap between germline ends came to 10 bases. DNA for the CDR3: TGTGCCATCAGTGGACGGAGTAGCACTGAAGCTTTCTTT. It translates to CAISGRSSTEAFF.

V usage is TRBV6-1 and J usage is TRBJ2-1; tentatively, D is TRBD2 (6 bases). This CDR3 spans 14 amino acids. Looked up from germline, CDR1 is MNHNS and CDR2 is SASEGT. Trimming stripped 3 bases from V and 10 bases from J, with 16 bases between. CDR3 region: CASSDSSGVGEQFF. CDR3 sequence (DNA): TGTGCCAGCAGTGACAGCTCGGGGGTGGGCGAGCAGTTCTTC.

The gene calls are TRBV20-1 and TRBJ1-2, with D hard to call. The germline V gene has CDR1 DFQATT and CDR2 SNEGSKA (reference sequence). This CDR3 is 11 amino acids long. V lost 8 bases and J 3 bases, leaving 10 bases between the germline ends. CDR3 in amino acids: CSQSSDYGYTF. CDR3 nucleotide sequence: TGCAGTCAATCTTCAGACTATGGCTACACCTTC.

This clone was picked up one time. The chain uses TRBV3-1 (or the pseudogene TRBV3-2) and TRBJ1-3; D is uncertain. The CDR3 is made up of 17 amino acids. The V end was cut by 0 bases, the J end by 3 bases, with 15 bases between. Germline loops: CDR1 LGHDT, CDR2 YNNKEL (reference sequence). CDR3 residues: CASSQEGRLGIGNTIYF. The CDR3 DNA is TGTGCCAGCAGCCAAGAAGGCAGATTGGGCATTGGAAACACCATATATTTT.

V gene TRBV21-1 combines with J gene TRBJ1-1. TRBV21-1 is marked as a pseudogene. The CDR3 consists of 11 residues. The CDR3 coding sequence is TGTGCCAGCAGCAAAGCGCGGGGGGCTTTCTTT. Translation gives CASSKARGAFF.

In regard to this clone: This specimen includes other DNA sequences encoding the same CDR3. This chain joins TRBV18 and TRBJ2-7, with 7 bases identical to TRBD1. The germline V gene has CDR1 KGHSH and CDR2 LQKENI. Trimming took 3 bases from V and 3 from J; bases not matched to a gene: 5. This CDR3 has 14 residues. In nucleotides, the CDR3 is TGTGCCAGCTCACCGGAGACAGGGAGCTACGAGCAGTACTTC. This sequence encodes CASSPETGSYEQYF.

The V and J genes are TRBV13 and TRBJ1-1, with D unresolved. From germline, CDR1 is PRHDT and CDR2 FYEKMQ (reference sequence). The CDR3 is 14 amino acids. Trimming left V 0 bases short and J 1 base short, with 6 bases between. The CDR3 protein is CASSLGAPNTEAFF. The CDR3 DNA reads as TGTGCCAGCAGCTTAGGGGCCCCGAACACTGAAGCTTTCTTT. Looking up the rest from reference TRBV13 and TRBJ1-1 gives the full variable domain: AAGVIQSPRHLIKEKRETATLKCYPIPRHDTVYWYQQGPGQDPQFLISFYEKMQSDKGSIPDRFSAQQFSDYHSELNMSSLELGDSALYFCASSLGAPNTEAFFGQGTRLTVV.

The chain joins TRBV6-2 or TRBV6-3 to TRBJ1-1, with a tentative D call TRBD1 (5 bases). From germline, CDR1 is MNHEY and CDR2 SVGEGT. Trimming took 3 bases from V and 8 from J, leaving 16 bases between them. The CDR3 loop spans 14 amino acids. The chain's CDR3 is CASSYDGATREAFF. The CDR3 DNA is TGTGCCAGCAGTTATGATGGGGCAACGCGCGAAGCTTTCTTT.

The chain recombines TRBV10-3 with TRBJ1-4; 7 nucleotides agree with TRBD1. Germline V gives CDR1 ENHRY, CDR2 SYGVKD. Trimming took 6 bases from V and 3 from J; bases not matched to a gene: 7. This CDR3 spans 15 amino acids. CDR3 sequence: CAISRIQGANEKLFF. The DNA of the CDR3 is TGTGCCATCAGCCGTATTCAGGGGGCTAATGAAAAACTGTTTTTT.

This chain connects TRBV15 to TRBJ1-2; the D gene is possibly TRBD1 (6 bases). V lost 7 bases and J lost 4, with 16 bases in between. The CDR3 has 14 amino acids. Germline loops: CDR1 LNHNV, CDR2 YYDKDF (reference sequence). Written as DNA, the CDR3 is TGTGCCACCACACAGGGAATAAGGGTCTATGGCTACACCTTC. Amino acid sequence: CATTQGIRVYGYTF.

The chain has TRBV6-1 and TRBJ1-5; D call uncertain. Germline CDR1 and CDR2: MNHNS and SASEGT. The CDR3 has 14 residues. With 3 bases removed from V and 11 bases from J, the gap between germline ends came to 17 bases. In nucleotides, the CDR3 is TGTGCCAGCAGTGACGAGGCAGAATCTAGGTCCCAGCATTTT. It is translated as CASSDEAESRSQHF.

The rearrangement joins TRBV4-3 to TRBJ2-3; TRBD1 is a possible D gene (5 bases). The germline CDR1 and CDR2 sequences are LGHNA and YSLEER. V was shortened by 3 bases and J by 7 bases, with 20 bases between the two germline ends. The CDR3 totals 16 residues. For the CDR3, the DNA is TGCGCCAGCAGCCAGGCGACAGAAACCCTCTTCTATACGCAGTATTTT. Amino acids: CASSQATETLFYTQYF.

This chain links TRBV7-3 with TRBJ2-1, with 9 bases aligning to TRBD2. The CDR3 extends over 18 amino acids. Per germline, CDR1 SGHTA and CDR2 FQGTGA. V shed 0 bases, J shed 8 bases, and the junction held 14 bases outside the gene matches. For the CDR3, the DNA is TGTGCCAGCAGCTTAACGCCCTTGGGGCGGGGGGGTTCGGATGAGCAGTTCTTC. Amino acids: CASSLTPLGRGGSDEQFF.

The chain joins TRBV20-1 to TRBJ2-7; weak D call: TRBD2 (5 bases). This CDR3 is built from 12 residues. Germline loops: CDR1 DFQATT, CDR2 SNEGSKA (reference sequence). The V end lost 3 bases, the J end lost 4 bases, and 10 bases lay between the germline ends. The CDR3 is CSASYGRYEQYF. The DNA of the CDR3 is TGCAGTGCTAGTTATGGGAGATACGAGCAGTACTTC.

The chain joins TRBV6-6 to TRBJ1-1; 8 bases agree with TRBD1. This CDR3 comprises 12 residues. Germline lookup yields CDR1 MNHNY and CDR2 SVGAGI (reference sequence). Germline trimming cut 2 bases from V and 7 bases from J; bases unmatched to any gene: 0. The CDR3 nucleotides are TGTGCCAGCAGTTACGGACAGGGTGAAGCTTTCTTT. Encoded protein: CASSYGQGEAFF.

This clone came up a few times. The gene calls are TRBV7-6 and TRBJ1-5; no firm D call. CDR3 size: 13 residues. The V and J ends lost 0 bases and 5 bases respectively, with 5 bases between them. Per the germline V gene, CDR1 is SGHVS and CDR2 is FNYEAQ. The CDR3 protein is CASSLALDQPQHF. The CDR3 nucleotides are TGTGCCAGCAGCTTAGCCTTAGATCAGCCCCAGCATTTT.

The CDR3 reads CASSLKGGQGYTEAFF. CDR3 nucleotides: TGTGCCAGCAGCTTAAAAGGGGGACAGGGCTACACTGAAGCTTTCTTT. The V gene is TRBV7-3, the J gene TRBJ1-1, with TRBD1 matching over 9 bases. Looked up from germline, CDR1 is SGHTA and CDR2 is FQGTGA. This CDR3 is built from 16 residues. The junction had 6 bases not matched to a gene; V was cut back by 1 base and J by 3 bases.